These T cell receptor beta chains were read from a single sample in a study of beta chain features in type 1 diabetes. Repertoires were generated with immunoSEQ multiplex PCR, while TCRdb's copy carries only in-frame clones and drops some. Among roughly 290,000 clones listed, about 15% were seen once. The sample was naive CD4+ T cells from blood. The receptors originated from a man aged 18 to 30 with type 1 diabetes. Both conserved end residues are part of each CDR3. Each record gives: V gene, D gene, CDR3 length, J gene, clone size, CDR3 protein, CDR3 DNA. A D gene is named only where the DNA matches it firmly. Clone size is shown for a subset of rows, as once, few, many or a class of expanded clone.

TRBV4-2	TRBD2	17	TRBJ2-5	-	CASSQEMAGGVRKTQYF	TGTGCCAGCAGCCAAGAAATGGCGGGAGGGGTCAGAAAGACCCAGTACTTC
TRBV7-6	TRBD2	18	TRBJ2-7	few	CASSLESGRADWGVEQYF	TGTGCCAGCAGCTTAGAGAGCGGGAGGGCAGACTGGGGTGTGGAGCAGTACTTC
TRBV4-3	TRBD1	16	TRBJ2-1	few	CASSHPGTGPYNEQFF	TGCGCCAGCAGCCATCCCGGGACAGGGCCCTACAATGAGCAGTTCTTC
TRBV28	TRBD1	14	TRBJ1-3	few	CASSSDRAGNTIYF	TGTGCCAGCAGTTCGGACAGGGCTGGAAACACCATATATTTT
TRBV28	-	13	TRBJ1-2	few	CASSLTGSGGYTF	TGTGCCAGCAGTTTAACAGGGTCGGGTGGCTACACCTTC
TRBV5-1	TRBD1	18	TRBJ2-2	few	CASSKRDRGSANTGELFF	TGCGCCAGCAGCAAAAGGGACAGGGGGTCCGCGAACACCGGGGAGCTGTTTTTT
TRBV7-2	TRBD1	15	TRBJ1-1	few	CASSPSQGVRTEAFF	TGTGCCAGCAGCCCCAGTCAGGGGGTTCGCACTGAAGCTTTCTTT
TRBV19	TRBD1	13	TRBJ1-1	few	CATVDRGGAEAFF	TGTGCCACCGTGGACAGGGGAGGTGCTGAAGCTTTCTTT
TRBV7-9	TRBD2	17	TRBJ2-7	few	CASSRPPSGRDFYEQYF	TGTGCCAGCAGCCGACCCCCGAGCGGGAGGGACTTCTACGAGCAGTACTTC
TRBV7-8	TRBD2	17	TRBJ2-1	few	CASSSTSGRRESNEQFF	TGTGCCAGCAGCTCAACTAGCGGGAGGCGAGAATCCAATGAGCAGTTCTTC
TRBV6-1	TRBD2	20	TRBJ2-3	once	CASSGKTGTSGGAWVDTQYF	TGTGCCAGCAGTGGAAAAACCGGGACTAGCGGGGGGGCCTGGGTAGATACGCAGTATTTT